This T cell receptor (beta chain) was captured in a study of T cell responses to AZD1222 COVID-19 vaccine. Study-wide results and caveats: Baseline seropositivity occurred in only a handful of AZD1222 recipients.

TCRdb's copy holds only in-frame clones and misses some; the assay was immunoSEQ multiplex PCR. The data show 120,000 or so clones, 70% to 85% seen once. CDR1 is SGHDT, CDR2 YYEEEE, per germline. V was cut by 1 base and J by 5 bases, with 9 bases left in between. CDR3 length: 14 amino acids. In regard to this clone: Antigen unknown.

The sequencing used peripheral blood, collected on day 0 of AZD1222 vaccination. The sequence was collected from an adult in good health. J is TRBJ1-4 and V is TRBV5-6; D uncertain. CDR3 residues: CASSLKQLNEKLFF. Here the CDR3 DNA reads TGTGCCAGCAGCTTGAAACAGCTGAATGAAAAACTGTTTTTT.